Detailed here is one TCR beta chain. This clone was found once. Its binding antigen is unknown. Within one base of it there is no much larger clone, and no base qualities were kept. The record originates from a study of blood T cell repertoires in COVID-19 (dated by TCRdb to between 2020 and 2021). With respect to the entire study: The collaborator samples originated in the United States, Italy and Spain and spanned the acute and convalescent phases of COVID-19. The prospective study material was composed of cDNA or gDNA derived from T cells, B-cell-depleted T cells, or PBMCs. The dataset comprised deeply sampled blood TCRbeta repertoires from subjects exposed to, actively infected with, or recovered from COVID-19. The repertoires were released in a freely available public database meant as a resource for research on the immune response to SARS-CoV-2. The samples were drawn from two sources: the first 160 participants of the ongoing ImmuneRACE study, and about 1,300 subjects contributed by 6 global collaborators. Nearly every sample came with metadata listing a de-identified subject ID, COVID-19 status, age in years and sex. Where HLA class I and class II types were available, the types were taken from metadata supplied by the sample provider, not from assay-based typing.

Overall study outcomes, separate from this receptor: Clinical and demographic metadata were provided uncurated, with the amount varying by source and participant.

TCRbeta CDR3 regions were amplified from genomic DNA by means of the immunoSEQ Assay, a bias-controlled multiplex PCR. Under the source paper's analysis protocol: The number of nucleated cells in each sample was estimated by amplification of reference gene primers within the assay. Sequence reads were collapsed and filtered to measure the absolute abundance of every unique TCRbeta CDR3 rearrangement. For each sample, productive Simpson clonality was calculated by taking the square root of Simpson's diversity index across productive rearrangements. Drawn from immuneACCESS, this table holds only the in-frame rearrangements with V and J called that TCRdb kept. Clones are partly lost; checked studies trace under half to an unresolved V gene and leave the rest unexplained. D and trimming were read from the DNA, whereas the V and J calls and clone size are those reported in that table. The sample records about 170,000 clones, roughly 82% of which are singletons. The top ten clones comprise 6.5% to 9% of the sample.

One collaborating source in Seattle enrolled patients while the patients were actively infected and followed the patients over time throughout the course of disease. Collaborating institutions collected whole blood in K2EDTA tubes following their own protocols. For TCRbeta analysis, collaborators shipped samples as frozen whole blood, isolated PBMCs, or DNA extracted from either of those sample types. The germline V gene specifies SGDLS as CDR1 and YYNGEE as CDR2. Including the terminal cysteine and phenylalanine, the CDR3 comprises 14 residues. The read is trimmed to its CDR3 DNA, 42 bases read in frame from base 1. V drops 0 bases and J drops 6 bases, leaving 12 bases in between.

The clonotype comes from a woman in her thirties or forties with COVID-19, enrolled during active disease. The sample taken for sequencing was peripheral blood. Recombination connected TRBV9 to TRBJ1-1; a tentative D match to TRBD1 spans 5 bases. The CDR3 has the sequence CASSVGGQYSEAFF. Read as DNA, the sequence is TGTGCCAGCAGCGTAGGGGGCCAGTACTCTGAAGCTTTCTTT.